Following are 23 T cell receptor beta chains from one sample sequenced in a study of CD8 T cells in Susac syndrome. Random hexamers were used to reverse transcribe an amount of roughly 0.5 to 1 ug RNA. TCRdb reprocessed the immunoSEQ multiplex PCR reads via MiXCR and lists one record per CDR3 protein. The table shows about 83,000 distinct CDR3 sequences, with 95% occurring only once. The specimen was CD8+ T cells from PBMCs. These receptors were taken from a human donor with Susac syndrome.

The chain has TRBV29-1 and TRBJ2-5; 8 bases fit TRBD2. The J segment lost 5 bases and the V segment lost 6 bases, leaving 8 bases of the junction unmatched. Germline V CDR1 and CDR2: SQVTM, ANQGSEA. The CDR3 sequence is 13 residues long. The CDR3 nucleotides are TGCAGCGTCCCGACCCCGGGAGGGGAGACCCAGTACTTC. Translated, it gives CSVPTPGGETQYF.

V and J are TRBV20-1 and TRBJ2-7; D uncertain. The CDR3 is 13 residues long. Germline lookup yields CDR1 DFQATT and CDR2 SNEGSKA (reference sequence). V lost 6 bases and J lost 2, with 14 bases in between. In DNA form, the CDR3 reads TGCAGTGCCATCAGCCGATCCGCCTACGAGCAGTACTTC. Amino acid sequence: CSAISRSAYEQYF.

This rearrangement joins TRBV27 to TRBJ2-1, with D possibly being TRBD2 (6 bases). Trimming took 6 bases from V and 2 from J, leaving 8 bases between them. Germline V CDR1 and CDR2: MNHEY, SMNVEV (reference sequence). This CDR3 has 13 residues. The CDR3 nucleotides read TGTGCCAGCAGCGGGGGACCCTACAATGAGCAGTTCTTC. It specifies CASSGGPYNEQFF.

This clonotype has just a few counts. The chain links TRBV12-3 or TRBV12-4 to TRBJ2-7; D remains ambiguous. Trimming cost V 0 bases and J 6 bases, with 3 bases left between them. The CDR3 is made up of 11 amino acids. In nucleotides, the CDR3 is TGTGCCAGCAGTTTAGCCGGCGAGCAGTACTTC. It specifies CASSLAGEQYF.

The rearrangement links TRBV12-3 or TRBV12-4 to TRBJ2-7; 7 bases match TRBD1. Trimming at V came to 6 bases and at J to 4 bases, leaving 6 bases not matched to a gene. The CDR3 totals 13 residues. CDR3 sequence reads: CASSTGDSYEQYF. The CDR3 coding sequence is TGTGCCAGCAGCACCGGGGACAGTTACGAGCAGTACTTC.

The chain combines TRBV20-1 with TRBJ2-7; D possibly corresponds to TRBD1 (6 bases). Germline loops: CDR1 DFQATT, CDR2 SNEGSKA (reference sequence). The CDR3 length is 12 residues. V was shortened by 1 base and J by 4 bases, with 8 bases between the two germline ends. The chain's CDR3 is CSARVQGYEQYF. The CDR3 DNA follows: TGCAGTGCTAGAGTACAGGGATACGAGCAGTACTTC.

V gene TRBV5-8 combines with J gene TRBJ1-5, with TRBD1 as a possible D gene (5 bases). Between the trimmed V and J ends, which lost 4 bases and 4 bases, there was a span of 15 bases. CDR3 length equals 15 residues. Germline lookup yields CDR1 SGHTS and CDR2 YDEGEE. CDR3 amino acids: CASSPGLQENQPQHF. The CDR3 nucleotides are TGTGCCAGCAGCCCTGGTTTACAGGAGAATCAGCCCCAGCATTTT.

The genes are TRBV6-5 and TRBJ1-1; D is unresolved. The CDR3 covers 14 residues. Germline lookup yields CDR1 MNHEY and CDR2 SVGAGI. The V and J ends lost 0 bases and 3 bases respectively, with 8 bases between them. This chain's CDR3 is CASSYSTGYTEAFF. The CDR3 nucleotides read TGTGCCAGCAGTTACTCGACGGGGTACACTGAAGCTTTCTTT.

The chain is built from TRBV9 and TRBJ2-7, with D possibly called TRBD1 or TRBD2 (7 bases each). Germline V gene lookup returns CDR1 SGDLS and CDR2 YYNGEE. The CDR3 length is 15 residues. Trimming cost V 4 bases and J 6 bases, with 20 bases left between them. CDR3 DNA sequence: TGTGCCAGCAGCCTCGGGACAGCGTCGGGGGGCGAGCAGTACTTC. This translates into CASSLGTASGGEQYF.

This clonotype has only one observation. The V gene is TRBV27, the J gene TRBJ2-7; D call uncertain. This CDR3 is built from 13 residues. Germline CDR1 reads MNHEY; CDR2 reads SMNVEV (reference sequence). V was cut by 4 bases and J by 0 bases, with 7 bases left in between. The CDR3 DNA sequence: TGTGCCAGCAGTTCCCACTCCTCCTACGAGCAGTACTTC. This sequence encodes CASSSHSSYEQYF.

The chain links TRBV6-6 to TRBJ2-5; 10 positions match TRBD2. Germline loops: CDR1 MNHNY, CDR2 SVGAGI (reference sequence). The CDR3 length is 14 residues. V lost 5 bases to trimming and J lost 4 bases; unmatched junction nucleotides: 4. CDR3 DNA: TGTGCCAGCAGTATTCTAGCGGGAGTAGAGACCCAGTACTTC. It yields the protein CASSILAGVETQYF.

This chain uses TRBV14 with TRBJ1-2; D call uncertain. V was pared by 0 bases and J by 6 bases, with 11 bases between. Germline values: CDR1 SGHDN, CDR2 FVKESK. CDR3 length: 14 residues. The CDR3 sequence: CASSQDLGLNGYTF. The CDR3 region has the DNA TGTGCCAGCAGCCAAGATCTGGGATTGAATGGCTACACCTTC. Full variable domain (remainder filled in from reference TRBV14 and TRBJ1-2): EAGVTQFPSHSVIEKGQTVTLRCDPISGHDNLYWYRRVMGKEIKFLLHFVKESKQDESGMPNNRFLAERTGGTYSTLKVQPAELEDSGVYFCASSQDLGLNGYTFGSGTRLTVV.

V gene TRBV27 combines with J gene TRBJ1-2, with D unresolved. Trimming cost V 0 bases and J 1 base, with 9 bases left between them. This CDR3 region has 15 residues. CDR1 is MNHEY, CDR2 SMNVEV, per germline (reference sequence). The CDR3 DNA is TGTGCCAGCAGTTTATCTAGTCAGATTAACTATGGCTACACCTTC. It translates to CASSLSSQINYGYTF.

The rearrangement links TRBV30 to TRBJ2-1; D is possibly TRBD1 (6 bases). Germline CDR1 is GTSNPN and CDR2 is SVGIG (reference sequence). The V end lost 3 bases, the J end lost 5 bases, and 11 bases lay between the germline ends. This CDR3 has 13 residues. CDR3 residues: CAWRSTGNNEQFF. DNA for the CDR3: TGTGCCTGGAGAAGTACAGGGAACAATGAGCAGTTCTTC.

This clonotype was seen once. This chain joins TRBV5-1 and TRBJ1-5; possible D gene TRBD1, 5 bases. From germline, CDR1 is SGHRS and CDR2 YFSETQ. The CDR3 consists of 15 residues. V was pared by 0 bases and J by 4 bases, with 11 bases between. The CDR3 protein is CASSLGQGANQPQHF. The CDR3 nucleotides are TGCGCCAGCAGCTTGGGGCAGGGAGCGAATCAGCCCCAGCATTTT.

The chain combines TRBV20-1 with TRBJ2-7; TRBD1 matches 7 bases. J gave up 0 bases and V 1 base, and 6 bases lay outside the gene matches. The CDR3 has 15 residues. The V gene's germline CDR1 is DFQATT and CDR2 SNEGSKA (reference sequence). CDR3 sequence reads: CSARVVGDSSYEQYF. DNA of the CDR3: TGCAGTGCTAGAGTCGTTGGGGACAGCTCCTACGAGCAGTACTTC.

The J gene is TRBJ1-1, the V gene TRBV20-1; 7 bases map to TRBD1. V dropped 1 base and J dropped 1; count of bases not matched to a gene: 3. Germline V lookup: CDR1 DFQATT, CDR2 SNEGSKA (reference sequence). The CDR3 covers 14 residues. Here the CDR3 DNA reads TGCAGTGCTAGAGCCTGGGACAGGAACACTGAAGCTTTCTTT. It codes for CSARAWDRNTEAFF.

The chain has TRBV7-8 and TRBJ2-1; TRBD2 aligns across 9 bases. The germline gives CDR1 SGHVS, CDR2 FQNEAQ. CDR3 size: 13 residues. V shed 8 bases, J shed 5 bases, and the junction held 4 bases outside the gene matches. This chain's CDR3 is CASPGLADNEQFF. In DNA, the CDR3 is TGTGCCAGCCCGGGACTAGCCGACAATGAGCAGTTCTTC. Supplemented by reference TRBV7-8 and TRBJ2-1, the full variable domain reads GAGVSQSPRYKVAKRGQDVALRCDPISGHVSLFWYQQALGQGPEFLTYFQNEAQLDKSGLPSDRFFAERPEGSVSTLKIQRTQQEDSAVYLCASPGLADNEQFFGPGTRLTVL.

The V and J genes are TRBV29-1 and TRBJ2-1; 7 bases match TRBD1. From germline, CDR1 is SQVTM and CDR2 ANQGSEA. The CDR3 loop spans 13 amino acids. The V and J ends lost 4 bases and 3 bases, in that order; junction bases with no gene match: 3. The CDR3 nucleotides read TGCAGCGTTGTCCCAGGGGGCTACAATGAGCAGTTCTTC. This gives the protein CSVVPGGYNEQFF.

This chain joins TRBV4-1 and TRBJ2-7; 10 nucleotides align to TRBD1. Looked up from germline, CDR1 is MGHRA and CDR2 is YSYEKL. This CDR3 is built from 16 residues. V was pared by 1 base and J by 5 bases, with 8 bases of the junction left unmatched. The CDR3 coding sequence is TGCGCCAGCAGCCAAGCGCCGGGACAGGGGTCCGACGAGCAGTACTTC. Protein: CASSQAPGQGSDEQYF.

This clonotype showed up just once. The CDR3 nucleotides read TGTGCCACCAGCAGGGCCCGTCGGGCGGGAGGCAATCAGCCCCAGCATTTT. This encodes CATSRARRAGGNQPQHF. This chain links TRBV15 with TRBJ1-5; D unclear. V lost 3 bases to trimming and J lost 2 bases, with 17 bases between them. Germline CDR1 LNHNV, CDR2 YYDKDF (reference sequence). The CDR3 is 17 residues long.

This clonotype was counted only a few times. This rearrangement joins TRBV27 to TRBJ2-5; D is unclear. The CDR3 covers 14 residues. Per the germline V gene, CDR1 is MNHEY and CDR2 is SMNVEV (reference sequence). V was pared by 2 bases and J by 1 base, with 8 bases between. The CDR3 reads CASSLGLGQETQYF. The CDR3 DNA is TGTGCCAGCAGTTTAGGTCTGGGCCAAGAGACCCAGTACTTC.

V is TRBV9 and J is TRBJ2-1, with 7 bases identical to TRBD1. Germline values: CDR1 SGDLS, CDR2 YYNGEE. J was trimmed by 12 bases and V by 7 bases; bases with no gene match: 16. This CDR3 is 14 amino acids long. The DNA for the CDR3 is TGTGCCAGCTCTCAGGGAGAAAAGGGACAGTGGCAGTTCTTC. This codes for CASSQGEKGQWQFF.